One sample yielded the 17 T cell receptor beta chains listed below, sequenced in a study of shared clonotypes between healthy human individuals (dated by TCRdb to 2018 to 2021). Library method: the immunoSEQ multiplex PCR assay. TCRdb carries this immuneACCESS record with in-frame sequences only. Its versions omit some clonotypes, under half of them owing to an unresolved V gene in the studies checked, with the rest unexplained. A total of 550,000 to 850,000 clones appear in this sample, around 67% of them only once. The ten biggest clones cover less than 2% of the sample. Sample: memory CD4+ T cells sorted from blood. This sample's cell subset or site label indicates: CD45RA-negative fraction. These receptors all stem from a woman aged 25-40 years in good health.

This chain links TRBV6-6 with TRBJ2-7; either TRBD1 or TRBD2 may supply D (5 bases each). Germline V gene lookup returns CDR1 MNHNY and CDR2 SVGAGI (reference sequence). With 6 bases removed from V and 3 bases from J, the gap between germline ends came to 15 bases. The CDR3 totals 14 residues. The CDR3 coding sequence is TGTGCCAGCAGCAGATCCGGGACCAACTACGAGCAGTACTTC. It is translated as CASSRSGTNYEQYF.

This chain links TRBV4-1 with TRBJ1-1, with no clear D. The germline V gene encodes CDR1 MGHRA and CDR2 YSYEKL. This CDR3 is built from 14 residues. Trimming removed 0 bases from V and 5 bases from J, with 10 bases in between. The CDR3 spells CASSQESQWTEAFF. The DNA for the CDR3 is TGCGCCAGCAGCCAAGAATCACAGTGGACTGAAGCTTTCTTT.

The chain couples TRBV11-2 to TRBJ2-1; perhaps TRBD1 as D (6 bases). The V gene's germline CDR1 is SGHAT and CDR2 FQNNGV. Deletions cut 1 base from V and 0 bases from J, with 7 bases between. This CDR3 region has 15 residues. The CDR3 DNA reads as TGTGCCAGCAGCTTAGGGACAGCCTCCTACAATGAGCAGTTCTTC. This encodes CASSLGTASYNEQFF.

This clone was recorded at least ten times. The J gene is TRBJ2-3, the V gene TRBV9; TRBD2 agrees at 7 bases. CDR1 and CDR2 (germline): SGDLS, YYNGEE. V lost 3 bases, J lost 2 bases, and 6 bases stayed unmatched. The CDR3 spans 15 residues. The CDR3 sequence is CASSGASGFTDTQYF. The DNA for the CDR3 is TGTGCCAGCAGCGGGGCTAGCGGCTTCACAGATACGCAGTATTTT.

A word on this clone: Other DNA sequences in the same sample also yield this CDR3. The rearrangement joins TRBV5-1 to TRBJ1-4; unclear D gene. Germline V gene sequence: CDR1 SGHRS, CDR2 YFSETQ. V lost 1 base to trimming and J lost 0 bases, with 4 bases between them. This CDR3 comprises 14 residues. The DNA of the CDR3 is TGCGCCAGCAGCTTGTCAGCAACTAATGAAAAACTGTTTTTT. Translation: CASSLSATNEKLFF.

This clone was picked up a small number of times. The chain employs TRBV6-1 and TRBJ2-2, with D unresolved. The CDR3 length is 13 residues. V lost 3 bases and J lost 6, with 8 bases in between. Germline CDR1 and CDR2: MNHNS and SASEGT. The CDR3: CASSDQSSGELFF. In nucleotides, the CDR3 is TGTGCCAGCAGTGACCAAAGTTCCGGGGAGCTGTTTTTT.

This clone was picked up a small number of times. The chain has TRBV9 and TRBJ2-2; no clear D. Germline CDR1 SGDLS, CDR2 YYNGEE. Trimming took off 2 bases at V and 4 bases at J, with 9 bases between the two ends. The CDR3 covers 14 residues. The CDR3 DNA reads TGTGCCAGCAGCGTCGACTGGGTCACCGGGGAGCTGTTTTTT. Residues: CASSVDWVTGELFF.

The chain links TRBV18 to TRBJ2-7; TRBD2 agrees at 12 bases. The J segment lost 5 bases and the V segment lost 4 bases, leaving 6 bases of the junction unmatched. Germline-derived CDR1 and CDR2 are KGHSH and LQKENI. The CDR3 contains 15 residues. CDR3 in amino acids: CASSLLAGGSNEQYF. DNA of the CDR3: TGTGCCAGCTCACTACTAGCGGGAGGCTCAAACGAGCAGTACTTC.

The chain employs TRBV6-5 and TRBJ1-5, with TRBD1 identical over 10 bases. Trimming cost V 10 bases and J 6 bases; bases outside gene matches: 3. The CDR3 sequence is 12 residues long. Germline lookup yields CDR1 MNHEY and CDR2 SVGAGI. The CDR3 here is CATRTGGQPQHF. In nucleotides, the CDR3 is TGTGCCACTCGGACAGGGGGTCAGCCCCAGCATTTT.

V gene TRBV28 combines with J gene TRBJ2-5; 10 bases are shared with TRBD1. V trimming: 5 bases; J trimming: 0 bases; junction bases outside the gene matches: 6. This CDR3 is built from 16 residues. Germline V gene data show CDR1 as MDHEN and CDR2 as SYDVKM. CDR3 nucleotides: TGTGCCAGCAGTCTTGGTGGACAGGGGGACCAAGAGACCCAGTACTTC. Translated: CASSLGGQGDQETQYF.

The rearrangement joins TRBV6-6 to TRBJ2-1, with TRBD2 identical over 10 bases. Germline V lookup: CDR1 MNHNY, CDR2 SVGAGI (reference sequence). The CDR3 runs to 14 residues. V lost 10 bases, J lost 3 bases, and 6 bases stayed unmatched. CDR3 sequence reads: CATQREGGYNEQFF. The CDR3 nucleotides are TGTGCCACGCAGCGGGAGGGGGGCTACAATGAGCAGTTCTTC.

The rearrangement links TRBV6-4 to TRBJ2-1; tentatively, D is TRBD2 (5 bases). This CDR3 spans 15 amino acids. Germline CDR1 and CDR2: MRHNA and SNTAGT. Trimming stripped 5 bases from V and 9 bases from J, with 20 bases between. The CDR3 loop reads CASSSGGGSIGEQFF. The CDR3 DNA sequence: TGTGCCAGCAGTTCCGGCGGCGGGTCGATCGGTGAGCAGTTCTTC.

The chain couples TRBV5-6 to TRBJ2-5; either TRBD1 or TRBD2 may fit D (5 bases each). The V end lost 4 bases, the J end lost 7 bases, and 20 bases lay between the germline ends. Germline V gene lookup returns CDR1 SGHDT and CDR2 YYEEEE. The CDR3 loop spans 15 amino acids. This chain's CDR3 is CASSPPGQGSGTQYF. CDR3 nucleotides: TGTGCCAGCAGCCCACCGGGGCAGGGCTCGGGGACCCAGTACTTC.

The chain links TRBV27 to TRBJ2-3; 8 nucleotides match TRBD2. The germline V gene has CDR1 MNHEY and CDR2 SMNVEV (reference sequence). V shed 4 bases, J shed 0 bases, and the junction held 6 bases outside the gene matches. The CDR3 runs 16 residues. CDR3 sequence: CASSSLGRGSTDTQYF. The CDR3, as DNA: TGTGCCAGCAGTTCCCTCGGGAGGGGGAGCACAGATACGCAGTATTTT.

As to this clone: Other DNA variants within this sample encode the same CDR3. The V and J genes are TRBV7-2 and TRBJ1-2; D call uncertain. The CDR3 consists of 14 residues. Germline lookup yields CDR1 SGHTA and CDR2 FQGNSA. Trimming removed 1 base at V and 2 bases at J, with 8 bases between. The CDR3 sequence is CASSLEAGNYGYTF. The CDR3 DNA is TGTGCCAGCAGCTTAGAGGCAGGAAACTATGGCTACACCTTC.

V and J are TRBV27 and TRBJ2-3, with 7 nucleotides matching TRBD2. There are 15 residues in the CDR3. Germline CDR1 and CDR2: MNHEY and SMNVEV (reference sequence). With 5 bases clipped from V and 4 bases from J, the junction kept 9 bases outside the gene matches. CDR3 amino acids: CASSGTGAGPDTQYF. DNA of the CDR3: TGTGCCAGCAGTGGAACGGGAGCGGGGCCAGATACGCAGTATTTT.

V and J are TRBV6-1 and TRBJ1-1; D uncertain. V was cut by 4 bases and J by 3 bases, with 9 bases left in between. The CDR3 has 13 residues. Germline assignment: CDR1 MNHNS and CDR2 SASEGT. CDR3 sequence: CASSVASYTEAFF. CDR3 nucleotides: TGTGCCAGCAGTGTGGCCAGCTACACTGAAGCTTTCTTT.